The sequence of this TCR beta chain was determined in a study of PD-1 blockade in classical Hodgkin lymphoma. Only a few counts were recorded for this clone. This CDR3 region has 13 residues. V lost 6 bases to trimming and J lost 0 bases, with 8 bases between them. CDR1 SEHNR and CDR2 FQNEAQ come from the germline V gene (reference sequence). All patients experienced relapse after autologous stem cell transplantation, and brentuximab vedotin exposure was variable. Measured with immunoSEQ multiplex PCR; TCRdb has only the in-frame clones, and not every one. The sample has 20,000 or so clones; around 70% are singletons.

The material sequenced was peripheral blood mononuclear cells (PBMCs), taken before the second cycle of nivolumab. The receptor was isolated from a human donor with classical Hodgkin lymphoma. The V gene is TRBV7-9, the J gene TRBJ1-2; perhaps TRBD1 as D (5 bases). CDR3 sequence reads: CASRTGPNYGYTF. In nucleotides, the CDR3 is TGTGCCAGCAGGACGGGGCCTAACTATGGCTACACCTTC.